This T cell receptor (beta chain) is from a study of vaccination and CD4 T cells after COVID-19. Treatment meaning: approximately nine-day PBMC culture with coronavirus spike peptide pools or control peptides (ViraFEST assay). Germline V gene data show CDR1 as KGHDR and CDR2 as SFDVKD. CDR3 length: 15 amino acids. Trimming stripped 7 bases from V and 4 bases from J, with 16 bases between. Comment on this clonotype: Its antigen is not known.

Sequencing of DNA taken from cultured CD4+ T cells relied on the Oncomine TCR Beta short-read assay. TCRdb reanalysed the PCR reads using MiXCR and keeps one entry per CDR3 protein. This sample has about 13,000 distinct CDR3 sequences, with approximately 61% found just once. The specimen sequenced was CD4+ T cells from blood, cultured in vitro. V usage is TRBV24-1 and J usage is TRBJ2-1; D perhaps matches TRBD2 (5 bases). The source is a human donor who had recovered from COVID-19. The CDR3 DNA reads as TGTGCCACCAGCGACCCTAGCCCCTCTTACAATGAGCAGTTCTTC. This sequence encodes CATSDPSPSYNEQFF.